These 27 T cell receptor beta chains were all obtained from the same sample, sequenced in a study of identical twins. TCRdb analysed the 5' RACE reads with MiXCR anew, one entry per CDR3 protein. The table includes roughly 710,000 distinct CDR3 sequences, roughly 6% detected once. Sequencing was performed on naive T cells sorted from blood. All receptors derive from a man younger than 30 in good health.

The table lists this clonotype with a few counts. The gene calls are TRBV10-3 and TRBJ2-7; D is possibly TRBD2 (7 bases). The CDR3 has 12 amino acids. Trimming took off 4 bases at V and 7 bases at J, with 11 bases between the two ends. Germline lookup yields CDR1 ENHRY and CDR2 SYGVKD. This CDR3 is CAISVGGGEQYV. CDR3 nucleotide sequence: TGTGCCATCAGTGTAGGGGGGGGAGAGCAGTACGTC.

This chain joins TRBV5-5 and TRBJ2-6; no reliable D call. The CDR3 runs to 15 residues. The V end lost 1 base, the J end lost 4 bases, and 9 bases lay between the germline ends. Germline values: CDR1 SGHKS, CDR2 YYEKEE (reference sequence). CDR3 nucleotides: TGTGCCAGCAGCTTGAGGGATCCCGGGGCCAACGTCCTGACTTTC. As protein: CASSLRDPGANVLTF.

This rearrangement joins TRBV24-1 to TRBJ2-6; D perhaps matches TRBD1 (6 bases). Germline lookup yields CDR1 KGHDR and CDR2 SFDVKD. Between the trimmed V and J ends, which lost 1 base and 1 base, there was a span of 13 bases. The CDR3 is 18 amino acids. The CDR3 region has the DNA TGTGCCACCAGTGATTTATCGGCCGGGACATCTGGGGCCAACGTCCTGACTTTC. It translates to CATSDLSAGTSGANVLTF.

This clonotype was observed a few times. The chain employs TRBV20-1 and TRBJ2-1, with a weak D call TRBD2 (7 bases). Germline assignment: CDR1 DFQATT and CDR2 SNEGSKA (reference sequence). The CDR3 is made up of 15 amino acids. Trimming took off 7 bases at V and 2 bases at J, with 18 bases between the two ends. CDR3 loop: CSGRTGGGAYNEQFF. The CDR3 DNA sequence: TGCAGTGGTAGGACTGGGGGGGGCGCCTACAATGAGCAGTTCTTC.

The rearrangement joins TRBV6-1 to TRBJ2-2; 8 bases fit TRBD2. With 7 bases clipped from V and 0 bases from J, the junction kept 1 base outside the gene matches. The CDR3 consists of 14 residues. CDR1 is MNHNS and CDR2 is SASEGT in the germline V gene. The CDR3 loop is CASKTSANTGELFF. CDR3 nucleotides: TGTGCCAGCAAGACTAGCGCGAACACCGGGGAGCTGTTTTTT.

This clonotype was picked up a small number of times. This CDR3 is CASRRGTSGPLGEQFF. The CDR3 region has the DNA TGTGCCAGCAGACGAGGGACTAGCGGGCCGTTGGGGGAGCAGTTCTTC. The J gene is TRBJ2-1, the V gene TRBV3-1; 12 bases fit TRBD2. Germline trimming cut 6 bases from V and 10 bases from J; bases unmatched to any gene: 13. CDR3 length equals 16 residues. Germline CDR1 is LGHDT and CDR2 is YNNKEL (reference sequence).

The CDR3 sequence is CASSETQTSGEQYF. CDR3 bases: TGTGCCAGCAGTGAAACCCAGACCAGCGGGGAGCAGTACTTC. The chain uses TRBV2 and TRBJ2-7; TRBD2 is a possible D gene (6 bases). The length of the CDR3 is 14 residues. V was pared by 2 bases and J by 7 bases, with 15 bases between. Germline V gene data show CDR1 as SNHLY and CDR2 as FYNNEI.

V is TRBV19 and J is TRBJ1-1; TRBD1 matches 9 bases. J lost 3 bases, V lost 7 bases, and 6 bases had no gene match. Germline V gives CDR1 LNHDA, CDR2 SQIVND (reference sequence). CDR3 size: 14 residues. The CDR3 DNA sequence: TGTGCCAGTACCGGGGACAGGGTGGACACTGAAGCTTTCTTT. It encodes CASTGDRVDTEAFF. The full variable domain, rest sourced from reference TRBV19 and TRBJ1-1, is DGGITQSPKYLFRKEGQNVTLSCEQNLNHDAMYWYRQDPGQGLRLIYYSQIVNDFQKGDIAEGYSVSREKKESFPLTVTSAQKNPTAFYLCASTGDRVDTEAFFGQGTRLTVV.

This clonotype has at least ten counts. The rearrangement uses TRBV18 and TRBJ2-1; D gene unclear. V gave up 8 bases and J gave up 4 bases, with 6 bases separating them. The CDR3 loop spans 11 amino acids. Germline CDR1 reads KGHSH; CDR2 reads LQKENI. CDR3 nucleotides: TGTGCCAGCAGTACTTACAATGAGCAGTTCTTC. As protein: CASSTYNEQFF.

This clonotype was counted many times. This chain links TRBV29-1 with TRBJ2-1; D gene unclear. Germline CDR1 SQVTM, CDR2 ANQGSEA. V was trimmed by 4 bases and J by 2 bases, leaving 9 bases between them. There are 13 residues in the CDR3. The CDR3 region is CSVAAGTYNEQFF. The CDR3 coding sequence is TGCAGCGTTGCGGCCGGAACCTACAATGAGCAGTTCTTC.

This clonotype was observed a few times. The genes are TRBV10-3 and TRBJ2-7; 9 positions match TRBD1. The CDR3 sequence is 15 residues long. Germline loops: CDR1 ENHRY, CDR2 SYGVKD. V was clipped by 5 bases and J by 2 bases; unmatched bases: 7. Here the CDR3 DNA reads TGTGCCATCAGTAGACAGGGGGATGGGGCCTACGAGCAGTACTTC. It is translated as CAISRQGDGAYEQYF.

The chain employs TRBV12-3 or TRBV12-4 and TRBJ2-1, with 7 bases aligning to TRBD2. J gave up 2 bases and V 7 bases, and 5 bases lay outside the gene matches. The CDR3 loop spans 14 amino acids. CDR3 coding DNA: TGTGCCAGCATGGGCGGGAGAACCTACAATGAGCAGTTCTTC. This sequence encodes CASMGGRTYNEQFF.

The V call is TRBV9, the J call TRBJ2-1; possible D gene TRBD1, 5 bases. The length of the CDR3 is 15 residues. The V gene's germline CDR1 is SGDLS and CDR2 YYNGEE. Deletions cut 0 bases from V and 6 bases from J, with 13 bases between. CDR3 sequence: CASSVEGFASNEQFF. The CDR3 nucleotides read TGTGCCAGCAGCGTAGAGGGGTTTGCTAGCAATGAGCAGTTCTTC.

The rearrangement uses TRBV10-3 and TRBJ2-7, with D unresolved. In germline, CDR1 is ENHRY, CDR2 SYGVKD. The length of the CDR3 is 14 residues. The V and J ends lost 2 bases and 5 bases respectively, with 13 bases between them. The CDR3 nucleotides read TGTGCCATCAGTGAGACTCGCCAAGCCAACGAGCAGTACGTC. Amino acid sequence: CAISETRQANEQYV.

This clonotype was counted only a few times. The genes are TRBV6-5 and TRBJ2-5; the D is unclear. Trimming removed 2 bases from V and 4 bases from J, with 11 bases in between. Germline CDR1 reads MNHEY; CDR2 reads SVGAGI. The CDR3 is made up of 14 amino acids. This chain's CDR3 is CASSYEVYSETQYF. CDR3 bases: TGTGCCAGCAGTTACGAGGTTTATTCAGAGACCCAGTACTTC.

The rearrangement uses TRBV6-2 or TRBV6-3 and TRBJ2-3; TRBD1 or TRBD2 may be the D gene (5 bases each). Trimming shortened V by 5 bases and J by 2 bases, and 17 bases separated the two germline ends. Germline V gene data show CDR1 as MNHEY and CDR2 as SVGEGT. This CDR3 contains 16 residues. The DNA for the CDR3 is TGTGCCAGCAGTCAGCTCATGAGGGGCAACACAGATACGCAGTATTTT. Protein product: CASSQLMRGNTDTQYF.

V and J are TRBV20-1 and TRBJ1-2; no reliable D call. The CDR3 runs to 12 residues. Trimming removed 5 bases from V and 3 bases from J, with 10 bases in between. CDR1 and CDR2 from the germline V gene are DFQATT and SNEGSKA (reference sequence). The CDR3: CSAPPVDYGYTF. Here the CDR3 DNA reads TGCAGTGCTCCACCAGTGGACTATGGCTACACCTTC.

J is TRBJ1-2 and V is TRBV6-1, with 8 positions matching TRBD1. The germline gives CDR1 MNHNS, CDR2 SASEGT. The CDR3 length is 16 residues. The V and J ends lost 6 bases and 0 bases, in that order; junction bases with no gene match: 9. CDR3 amino acids: CASRTDRVAANYGYTF. CDR3 nucleotides: TGTGCCAGCAGAACGGACAGGGTAGCGGCTAACTATGGCTACACCTTC.

The V call is TRBV19, the J call TRBJ1-4; D is perhaps TRBD1 (5 bases). V shed 5 bases and J shed 7 bases, with 20 bases lying between them. Per the germline V gene, CDR1 is LNHDA and CDR2 is SQIVND (reference sequence). CDR3 size: 16 residues. The CDR3 nucleotides read TGTGCCAGTAGTTTGGCGGGGTCGGGGGTCGGTGAAAAACTGTTTTTT. Amino acid sequence: CASSLAGSGVGEKLFF. Full variable domain (missing parts from reference TRBV19 and TRBJ1-4): DGGITQSPKYLFRKEGQNVTLSCEQNLNHDAMYWYRQDPGQGLRLIYYSQIVNDFQKGDIAEGYSVSREKKESFPLTVTSAQKNPTAFYLCASSLAGSGVGEKLFFGSGTQLSVL.

This clonotype was detected ten times or more. CDR3 protein: CATSDHGQFQETQYF. CDR3 DNA: TGTGCCACCAGTGACCATGGACAGTTCCAAGAGACCCAGTACTTC. The rearrangement links TRBV24-1 to TRBJ2-5; TRBD1 might be the D (6 bases). Trimming cost V 4 bases and J 1 base, with 12 bases left between them. CDR1 and CDR2 from the germline V gene are KGHDR and SFDVKD. The CDR3 is 15 residues long.

This clonotype has ten or more counts. The chain couples TRBV28 to TRBJ1-1; D not certain. The CDR3 consists of 14 residues. V was clipped by 2 bases and J by 4 bases, with 11 bases between them. Per germline, CDR1 MDHEN and CDR2 SYDVKM. The CDR3 protein is CASSLMAGSTEAFF. The DNA of the CDR3 is TGTGCCAGCAGTTTAATGGCCGGGAGCACTGAAGCTTTCTTT.

This clonotype appeared many times. The chain combines TRBV29-1 with TRBJ2-5; TRBD2 agrees at 7 bases. Losses at the gene ends were 1 base for V and 1 base for J; bases not matched to a gene: 9. CDR1 is SQVTM and CDR2 is ANQGSEA in the germline V gene. The CDR3 is made up of 16 amino acids. The CDR3 coding sequence is TGCAGCGTTGAAGGGCGGGCGGGAGTGGGCCAAGAGACCCAGTACTTC. Its protein product is CSVEGRAGVGQETQYF.

This clonotype has ten or more counts. This chain connects TRBV20-1 to TRBJ2-1; 10 positions agree with TRBD2. CDR3 length: 13 amino acids. V was pared by 7 bases and J by 9 bases, with 9 bases of the junction left unmatched. CDR1 and CDR2 (germline): DFQATT, SNEGSKA (reference sequence). CDR3 sequence reads: CSDLPLAGSEQFF. CDR3 bases: TGCAGTGATCTCCCACTAGCGGGATCTGAGCAGTTCTTC.

V usage is TRBV7-9 and J usage is TRBJ1-5; D gene unclear. V was clipped by 4 bases and J by 8 bases, with 18 bases between them. The CDR3 sequence is 15 residues long. The V gene's germline CDR1 is SEHNR and CDR2 FQNEAQ (reference sequence). The CDR3 is CASSSAVVPWEPQHF. The CDR3, as DNA: TGTGCCAGCAGCTCGGCCGTGGTTCCCTGGGAGCCCCAGCATTTT.

This clonotype was seen many times. The CDR3 coding sequence is TGTGCCAGCAGGCGCCTCCGGGACCCCTCGTACGAGCAGTACTTC. Translating gives CASRRLRDPSYEQYF. This chain uses TRBV28 with TRBJ2-7; D is possibly TRBD1 or TRBD2 (5 bases each). Germline lookup yields CDR1 MDHEN and CDR2 SYDVKM. CDR3 length: 15 residues. Trimming took 6 bases from V and 4 from J, leaving 19 bases between them.

This clonotype was found a few times. Here the CDR3 reads CATSRVGEVTDTQYF. The DNA of the CDR3 is TGTGCCACCAGCAGAGTAGGGGAGGTGACAGATACGCAGTATTTT. The chain carries TRBV15 and TRBJ2-3, with D possibly being TRBD2 (6 bases). Looked up from germline, CDR1 is LNHNV and CDR2 is YYDKDF (reference sequence). The CDR3 has 15 amino acids. The V end lost 1 base, the J end lost 3 bases, and 11 bases lay between the germline ends.

This clonotype was observed many times. The chain joins TRBV28 to TRBJ2-3; 10 positions match TRBD2. J was trimmed by 0 bases and V by 5 bases; bases with no gene match: 5. CDR3 length equals 16 residues. From germline, CDR1 is MDHEN and CDR2 SYDVKM. CDR3 residues: CASSPTSGTSTDTQYF. The DNA for the CDR3 is TGTGCCAGCAGTCCAACTAGCGGGACTAGCACAGATACGCAGTATTTT.